This passage covers 18 T cell receptor beta chains from one sample sequenced in a study of tumour-infiltrating T cells in Burkitt lymphoma. The protocol was immunoSEQ multiplex PCR, while the TCRdb copy is restricted to in-frame clones and leaves out a portion. The table lists roughly 15,000 clones, almost 80% of them singletons. Sequencing input: tumor tissue. The receptors originated from a human donor with diffuse large B-cell lymphoma.

The V gene is TRBV10-3, the J gene TRBJ1-2; the match to TRBD1 covers 9 bases. Germline lookup yields CDR1 ENHRY and CDR2 SYGVKD. V trimming: 0 bases; J trimming: 7 bases; junction bases outside the gene matches: 3. The CDR3 covers 14 residues. The CDR3 bases are TGTGCCATCAGTGAGTCCGGGACAGGGACTGGCTACACCTTC. Translating it yields CAISESGTGTGYTF.

The genes are TRBV11-2 and TRBJ2-2; 7 bases line up with TRBD2. The CDR3 is 13 residues long. Germline loops: CDR1 SGHAT, CDR2 FQNNGV. V gave up 4 bases and J gave up 7 bases; unmatched junction bases: 3. As DNA, the CDR3 is TGTGCCAGCAGCTCAGAGCGGGGCGGGGAGCTGTTTTTT. Residues: CASSSERGGELFF.

V gene TRBV9 combines with J gene TRBJ1-1; possible D gene TRBD1, 6 bases. The CDR3 extends over 16 amino acids. The V end was cut by 3 bases, the J end by 0 bases, with 15 bases between. Germline V CDR1 and CDR2: SGDLS, YYNGEE. The CDR3 nucleotides read TGTGCCAGCAGCGGTAAGGGGGGAGGGTTGAACACTGAAGCTTTCTTT. It encodes CASSGKGGGLNTEAFF.

This sequence joins TRBV5-1 and TRBJ1-5, with a tentative D call TRBD1 (6 bases). V shed 0 bases and J shed 6 bases, with 16 bases lying between them. The length of the CDR3 is 16 residues. Germline CDR1 reads SGHRS; CDR2 reads YFSETQ. CDR3 sequence (DNA): TGCGCCAGCAGCTTGGGGTCAGGGGCCGAGGGTCAGCCCCAGCATTTT. Protein product: CASSLGSGAEGQPQHF.

There are a few counts of this clone. V is TRBV4-1 and J is TRBJ1-2; D is undetermined. The CDR3 is 15 amino acids. CDR1 and CDR2 (germline): MGHRA, YSYEKL. V lost 4 bases, J lost 3 bases, and 15 bases lay in between. The CDR3 DNA sequence: TGCGCCAGCAGCCCCCCCGGACCGCAGCACTATGGCTACACCTTC. This sequence encodes CASSPPGPQHYGYTF.

The chain joins TRBV10-3 to TRBJ2-1, with 8 positions matching TRBD2. CDR1 is ENHRY and CDR2 is SYGVKD in the germline V gene. Germline trimming cut 0 bases from V and 4 bases from J; bases unmatched to any gene: 2. The CDR3 length is 15 residues. CDR3: CAISESPSGYNEQFF. CDR3 nucleotides: TGTGCCATCAGTGAGTCGCCTAGCGGGTACAATGAGCAGTTCTTC.

CDR3 amino acids: CASTSSGTFRNYEQYF. In DNA, the CDR3 is TGTGCCAGCACCTCTTCAGGGACTTTTAGAAACTACGAGCAGTACTTC. V usage is TRBV7-2 and J usage is TRBJ2-7; weak D call: TRBD2 (6 bases). Germline CDR1 is SGHTA and CDR2 is FQGNSA. This CDR3 contains 16 residues. Deletions cut 7 bases from V and 3 bases from J, with 22 bases between.

The chain joins TRBV13 to TRBJ2-7; D may correspond to TRBD1 or TRBD2 (6 bases each). In germline, CDR1 is PRHDT, CDR2 FYEKMQ (reference sequence). CDR3 length: 11 amino acids. V lost 9 bases and J lost 5, with 11 bases in between. Here the CDR3 DNA reads TGTGCCAGTAAAGGGGGGCACGAGCAGTACTTC. It yields the protein CASKGGHEQYF.

The rearrangement joins TRBV18 to TRBJ2-5; D not certain. CDR1 and CDR2 (germline): KGHSH, LQKENI. The V and J ends lost 3 bases and 5 bases respectively, with 7 bases between them. The CDR3 extends over 12 amino acids. The CDR3 nucleotides are TGTGCCAGCTCACCCACCTCCGAGACCCAGTACTTC. Protein sequence: CASSPTSETQYF.

The chain uses TRBV4-3 and TRBJ2-7, with D unclear. The CDR3 has 16 residues. The germline V gene encodes CDR1 LGHNA and CDR2 YSLEER. V was trimmed by 0 bases and J by 0 bases, leaving 12 bases between them. The CDR3 DNA reads as TGCGCCAGCAGCCAAGATCTGGGCTTGAGCTCCTACGAGCAGTACTTC. Protein sequence: CASSQDLGLSSYEQYF.

The chain recombines TRBV2 with TRBJ1-5; D is perhaps TRBD1 (5 bases). This CDR3 is 14 amino acids long. CDR1 SNHLY and CDR2 FYNNEI come from the germline V gene. V was clipped by 7 bases and J by 5 bases, with 15 bases between them. The CDR3 is CASTLVGRDQPQHF. The CDR3 bases are TGTGCCAGCACCTTGGTGGGACGGGATCAGCCCCAGCATTTT. The full variable domain, in which reference TRBV2 and TRBJ1-5 provide the parts outside the CDR3, is EPEVTQTPSHQVTQMGQEVILRCVPISNHLYFYWYRQILGQKVEFLVSFYNNEISEKSEIFDDQFSVERPDGSNFTLKIRSTKLEDSAMYFCASTLVGRDQPQHFGDGTRLSIL.

This chain joins TRBV19 and TRBJ2-3; D might be TRBD2 (6 bases). Per the germline V gene, CDR1 is LNHDA and CDR2 is SQIVND (reference sequence). This CDR3 has 15 residues. V was trimmed by 8 bases and J by 1 base, leaving 16 bases between them. CDR3 sequence (DNA): TGTGCCAGTTCGGGGCCGGGGGAGGGCACAGATACGCAGTATTTT. Translated: CASSGPGEGTDTQYF.

This clone has more than one count but fewer than ten. The V gene is TRBV9, the J gene TRBJ2-1; TRBD2 matches 7 bases. This CDR3 has 12 residues. Unmatched junction bases numbered 4, after V lost 5 bases and J lost 8 bases. CDR1 is SGDLS, CDR2 YYNGEE, per germline. The CDR3 spells CASSPSGDEQFF. Here the CDR3 DNA reads TGTGCCAGCAGTCCTAGCGGCGATGAGCAGTTCTTC.

The chain links TRBV18 to TRBJ2-7; TRBD2 agrees at 7 bases. CDR1 and CDR2 from the germline V gene are KGHSH and LQKENI. J gave up 1 base and V 3 bases, and 6 bases lay outside the gene matches. The CDR3 runs 15 residues. The CDR3 region has the DNA TGTGCCAGCTCACCCCTGGGCGGGGGATCCTACGAGCAGTACTTC. It encodes CASSPLGGGSYEQYF.

This clone was observed a single time. The chain links TRBV7-2 to TRBJ2-2, with 12 bases lining up with TRBD2. The V gene's germline CDR1 is SGHTA and CDR2 FQGNSA. This CDR3 spans 18 amino acids. Trimming at V came to 1 base and at J to 5 bases, leaving 8 bases not matched to a gene. The CDR3 reads CASSLVVTSGRSTGELFF. DNA of the CDR3: TGTGCCAGCAGCTTAGTGGTGACTAGCGGGAGATCTACCGGGGAGCTGTTTTTT.

The chain employs TRBV5-4 and TRBJ1-3, with a weak D call TRBD1 (5 bases). CDR1 and CDR2 (germline): SGHNT, YYREEE (reference sequence). The ends were cut back, 0 bases at V and 2 bases at J, with 9 bases in the middle. This CDR3 is 15 amino acids long. Here the CDR3 reads CASSLGAGAGNTIYF. The CDR3, as DNA: TGTGCCAGCAGCTTGGGAGCGGGGGCTGGAAACACCATATATTTT.

The chain links TRBV5-1 to TRBJ2-1, with TRBD2 identical over 13 bases. V was clipped by 3 bases and J by 6 bases; unmatched bases: 3. The CDR3 is 15 amino acids. In germline, CDR1 is SGHRS, CDR2 YFSETQ. CDR3 DNA sequence: TGCGCCAGCAGCTACGGACTAGCGGGAGTCAATGAGCAGTTCTTC. It specifies CASSYGLAGVNEQFF. The full variable domain, completed using reference TRBV5-1 and TRBJ2-1, is KAGVTQTPRYLIKTRGQQVTLSCSPISGHRSVSWYQQTPGQGLQFLFEYFSETQRNKGNFPGRFSGRQFSNSRSEMNVSTLELGDSALYLCASSYGLAGVNEQFFGPGTRLTVL.

V gene TRBV6-5 combines with J gene TRBJ1-3, with 8 bases lining up with TRBD1. Losses at the gene ends were 8 bases for V and 4 bases for J; bases not matched to a gene: 7. CDR3 length: 14 amino acids. Looked up from germline, CDR1 is MNHEY and CDR2 is SVGAGI. This chain's CDR3 is CASGTTGVGNTIYF. CDR3 bases: TGTGCCAGCGGAACGACAGGGGTAGGAAACACCATATATTTT.